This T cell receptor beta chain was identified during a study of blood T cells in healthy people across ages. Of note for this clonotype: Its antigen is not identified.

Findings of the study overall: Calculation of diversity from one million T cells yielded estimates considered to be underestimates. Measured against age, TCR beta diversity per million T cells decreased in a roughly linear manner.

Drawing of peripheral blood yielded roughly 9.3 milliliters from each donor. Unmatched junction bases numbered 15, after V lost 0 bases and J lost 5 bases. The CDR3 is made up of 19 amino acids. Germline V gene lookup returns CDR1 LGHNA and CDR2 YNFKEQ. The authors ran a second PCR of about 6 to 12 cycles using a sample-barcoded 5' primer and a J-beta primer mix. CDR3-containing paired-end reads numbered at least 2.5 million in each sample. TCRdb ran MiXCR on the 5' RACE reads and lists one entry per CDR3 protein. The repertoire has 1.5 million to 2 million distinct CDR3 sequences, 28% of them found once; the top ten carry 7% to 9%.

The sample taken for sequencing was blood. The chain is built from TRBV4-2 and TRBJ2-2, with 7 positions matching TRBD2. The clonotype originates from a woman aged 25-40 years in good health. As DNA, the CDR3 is TGTGCCAGCAGCCAAGAGGCCCCAGGATGGGGGAGGGAGACCGGGGAGCTGTTTTTT. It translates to CASSQEAPGWGRETGELFF.